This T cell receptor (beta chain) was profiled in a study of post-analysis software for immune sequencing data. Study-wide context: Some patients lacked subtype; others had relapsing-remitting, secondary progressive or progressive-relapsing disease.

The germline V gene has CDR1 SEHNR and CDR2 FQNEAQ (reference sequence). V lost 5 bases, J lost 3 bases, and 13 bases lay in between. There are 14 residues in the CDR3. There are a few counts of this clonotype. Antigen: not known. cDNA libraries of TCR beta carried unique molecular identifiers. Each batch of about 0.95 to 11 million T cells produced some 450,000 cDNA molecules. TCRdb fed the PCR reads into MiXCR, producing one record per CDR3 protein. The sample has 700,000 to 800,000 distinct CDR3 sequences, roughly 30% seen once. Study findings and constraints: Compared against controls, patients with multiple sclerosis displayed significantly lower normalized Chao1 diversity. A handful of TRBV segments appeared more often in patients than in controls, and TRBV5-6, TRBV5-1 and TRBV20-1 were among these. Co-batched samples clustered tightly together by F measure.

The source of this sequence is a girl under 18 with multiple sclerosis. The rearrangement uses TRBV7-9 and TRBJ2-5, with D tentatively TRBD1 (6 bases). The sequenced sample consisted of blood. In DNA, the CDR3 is TGTGCCAGCAGCCGAGCCGACAGGAAAGAGACCCAGTACTTC. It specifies CASSRADRKETQYF. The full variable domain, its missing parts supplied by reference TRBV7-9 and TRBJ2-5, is DTGVSQNPRHKITKRGQNVTFRCDPISEHNRLYWYRQTLGQGPEFLTYFQNEAQLEKSRLLSDRFSAERPKGSFSTLEIQRTEQGDSAMYLCASSRADRKETQYFGPGTRLLVL.